This T cell receptor (beta chain) was sequenced for a study of shared clonotypes between healthy human individuals. Study details: Ranging from 18 to 49 in age, donors were a couple of women and three men. Study-wide points: Shared clonotypes across all four donors exceeded non-shared ones in generation probability.

The germline V gene encodes CDR1 SGHTA and CDR2 FQGTGA. V was shortened by 5 bases and J by 4 bases, with 22 bases between the two germline ends. There are 17 residues in the CDR3. The data were produced by immunoSEQ multiplex PCR, yet TCRdb's version contains in-frame clones alone and is incomplete. This sample has under 1,900,000 clones, with around 98.5% found just once. With regard to this clone: Antigen unknown.

The gene calls are TRBV7-3 and TRBJ2-3; weak D call: TRBD2 (5 bases). The sequencing input was naive CD4+ T cells sorted from blood. Indicated subset: CD45RA+ positively selected. This clonotype was obtained from a man aged 25 to 40 in good health. The CDR3 DNA is TGTGCCAGCAGCCGTCCCGAGGGTCGTCTGGCGTCAGATACGCAGTATTTT. Protein sequence: CASSRPEGRLASDTQYF. Supplemented by reference TRBV7-3 and TRBJ2-3, the full variable domain reads GAGVSQTPSNKVTEKGKYVELRCDPISGHTALYWYRQSLGQGPEFLIYFQGTGAADDSGLPNDRFFAVRPEGSVSTLKIQRTERGDSAVYLCASSRPEGRLASDTQYFGPGTRLTVL.